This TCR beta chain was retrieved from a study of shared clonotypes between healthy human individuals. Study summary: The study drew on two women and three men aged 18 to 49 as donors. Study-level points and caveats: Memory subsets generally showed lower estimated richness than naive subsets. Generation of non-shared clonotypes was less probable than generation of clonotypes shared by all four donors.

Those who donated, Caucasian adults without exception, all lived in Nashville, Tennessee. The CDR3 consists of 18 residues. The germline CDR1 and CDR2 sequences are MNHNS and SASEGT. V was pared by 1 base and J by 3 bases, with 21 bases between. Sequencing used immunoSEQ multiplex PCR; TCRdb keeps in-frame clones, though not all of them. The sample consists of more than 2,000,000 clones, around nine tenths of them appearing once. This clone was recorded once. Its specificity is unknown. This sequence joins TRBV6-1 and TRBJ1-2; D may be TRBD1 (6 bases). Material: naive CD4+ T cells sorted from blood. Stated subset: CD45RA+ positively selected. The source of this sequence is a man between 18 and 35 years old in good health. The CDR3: CASSEVVIGVTGHYGYTF. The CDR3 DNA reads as TGTGCCAGCAGTGAAGTTGTCATTGGGGTGACAGGACACTATGGCTACACCTTC.